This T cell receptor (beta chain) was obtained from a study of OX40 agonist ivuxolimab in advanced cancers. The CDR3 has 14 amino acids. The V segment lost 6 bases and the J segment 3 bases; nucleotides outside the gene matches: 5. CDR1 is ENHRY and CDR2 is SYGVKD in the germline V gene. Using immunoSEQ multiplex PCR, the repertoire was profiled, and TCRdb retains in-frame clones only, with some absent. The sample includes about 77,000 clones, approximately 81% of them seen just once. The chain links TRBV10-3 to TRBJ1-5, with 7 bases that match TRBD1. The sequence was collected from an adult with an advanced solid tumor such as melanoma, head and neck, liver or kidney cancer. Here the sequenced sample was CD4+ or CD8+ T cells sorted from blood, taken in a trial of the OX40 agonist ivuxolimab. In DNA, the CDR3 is TGTGCCATCAGGTCCGGGACAGTCAATCAGCCCCAGCATTTT. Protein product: CAIRSGTVNQPQHF.